The 18 T cell receptor beta chains in this list originate from one sample, sequenced in a study of T cell responses to AZD1222 COVID-19 vaccine. Clones were sequenced by immunoSEQ multiplex PCR, and TCRdb holds only the in-frame ones, with some missing. This sample has roughly 200,000 clones, with around 94% found just once. Specimen: peripheral blood, collected 28 days after the second dose of the MenACWY control vaccine. The receptors shown here come from an adult who received the MenACWY meningococcal vaccine as a control.

The rearrangement uses TRBV7-8 and TRBJ2-7; a weak D match, TRBD2 (5 bases). V was shortened by 1 base and J by 4 bases, with 11 bases between the two germline ends. This CDR3 region has 14 residues. From germline, CDR1 is SGHVS and CDR2 FQNEAQ. The CDR3 reads CASSLEVRGYEQYF. CDR3 DNA: TGTGCCAGCAGCTTAGAGGTACGGGGTTACGAGCAGTACTTC.

CDR3 sequence: CSVWGGTGETQYF. In DNA form, the CDR3 reads TGCAGCGTGTGGGGGGGTACGGGAGAGACCCAGTACTTC. The genes are TRBV29-1 and TRBJ2-5; TRBD2 agrees at 7 bases. The CDR3 runs to 13 residues. The germline gives CDR1 SQVTM, CDR2 ANQGSEA. Trimming removed 6 bases from V and 4 bases from J; junction bases left unmatched: 8.

This clone occurred once. This CDR3 reads CASSLQGYEQYF. The CDR3, as DNA: TGTGCCAGCAGCTTACAGGGCTACGAGCAGTACTTC. The V call is TRBV7-9, the J call TRBJ2-7, with D possibly TRBD1 on 5 matching bases. Trimming took off 2 bases at V and 3 bases at J, with 5 bases between the two ends. Germline CDR1 SEHNR, CDR2 FQNEAQ (reference sequence). There are 12 residues in the CDR3.

V gene TRBV7-8 combines with J gene TRBJ2-1; 7 positions agree with TRBD2. V gave up 5 bases and J gave up 5 bases; unmatched junction bases: 9. The germline V gene has CDR1 SGHVS and CDR2 FQNEAQ. The CDR3 is 15 residues long. CDR3 in amino acids: CASSPWGGGDNEQFF. The CDR3 DNA reads TGTGCCAGCAGCCCATGGGGGGGTGGGGACAATGAGCAGTTCTTC. The full variable domain, with the rest looked up from reference TRBV7-8 and TRBJ2-1, is GAGVSQSPRYKVAKRGQDVALRCDPISGHVSLFWYQQALGQGPEFLTYFQNEAQLDKSGLPSDRFFAERPEGSVSTLKIQRTQQEDSAVYLCASSPWGGGDNEQFFGPGTRLTVL.

This clone was observed once. The V gene is TRBV28, the J gene TRBJ2-7; D is possibly TRBD2 (6 bases). CDR1 is MDHEN, CDR2 SYDVKM, per germline. Trimming took 7 bases from V and 0 from J, leaving 16 bases between them. CDR3 size: 15 residues. CDR3 coding DNA: TGTGCCAGCACCACGGGGGACCTGAGCTCCTACGAGCAGTACTTC. Its translation is CASTTGDLSSYEQYF.

This chain joins TRBV7-9 and TRBJ1-6, with D unresolved. The V end was cut by 5 bases, the J end by 5 bases, with 10 bases between. The V gene's germline CDR1 is SEHNR and CDR2 FQNEAQ (reference sequence). The CDR3 runs to 14 residues. CDR3 in DNA: TGTGCCAGCAGCGAAGACGGGAATAATTCACCCCTCCACTTT. It yields the protein CASSEDGNNSPLHF.

V is TRBV28 and J is TRBJ2-2; D is undetermined. V lost 3 bases to trimming and J lost 1 base, with 6 bases between them. The germline gives CDR1 MDHEN, CDR2 SYDVKM. This CDR3 region has 14 residues. This CDR3 reads CASSLTGNTGELFF. The CDR3, as DNA: TGTGCCAGCAGTTTGACTGGGAACACCGGGGAGCTGTTTTTT. Full variable domain (remainder filled in from reference TRBV28 and TRBJ2-2): DVKVTQSSRYLVKRTGEKVFLECVQDMDHENMFWYRQDPGLGLRLIYFSYDVKMKEKGDIPEGYSVSREKKERFSLILESASTNQTSMYLCASSLTGNTGELFFGEGSRLTVL.

The chain employs TRBV5-1 and TRBJ2-3; weak D call: TRBD1 (6 bases). Trimming left V 4 bases short and J 0 bases short, with 9 bases between. CDR1 and CDR2 (germline): SGHRS, YFSETQ. CDR3 length equals 14 residues. In nucleotides, the CDR3 is TGCGCCAGCAGCCAGGGACAAAGCACAGATACGCAGTATTTT. As protein: CASSQGQSTDTQYF.

Here the CDR3 DNA reads TGTGCCAGCAGCTTAGGGACTAACTATGGCTACACCTTC. Protein: CASSLGTNYGYTF. The genes are TRBV7-3 and TRBJ1-2; D remains ambiguous. CDR1 SGHTA and CDR2 FQGTGA come from the germline V gene. The CDR3 runs to 13 residues. Deletions cut 2 bases from V and 0 bases from J, with 4 bases between. Using reference TRBV7-3 and TRBJ1-2 for the parts outside the CDR3, the full variable domain is GAGVSQTPSNKVTEKGKYVELRCDPISGHTALYWYRQSLGQGPEFLIYFQGTGAADDSGLPNDRFFAVRPEGSVSTLKIQRTERGDSAVYLCASSLGTNYGYTFGSGTRLTVV.

The chain uses TRBV6-1 and TRBJ2-2; D remains ambiguous. This CDR3 has 14 amino acids. Deletions cut 1 base from V and 4 bases from J, with 7 bases between. Germline values: CDR1 MNHNS, CDR2 SASEGT. CDR3 sequence: CASSEESVTGELFF. CDR3 DNA sequence: TGTGCCAGCAGTGAAGAGTCAGTCACCGGGGAGCTGTTTTTT.

The chain couples TRBV28 to TRBJ1-1; D call uncertain. Germline loops: CDR1 MDHEN, CDR2 SYDVKM. With 7 bases removed from V and 1 base from J, the gap between germline ends came to 13 bases. CDR3 length equals 14 residues. CDR3 bases: TGTGCCAGCACCTCAGCGGCCGCGAACACTGAAGCTTTCTTT. This gives the protein CASTSAAANTEAFF.

The gene calls are TRBV7-8 and TRBJ1-2, with D possibly TRBD1 on 6 matching bases. The CDR3 extends over 12 amino acids. V was shortened by 5 bases and J by 5 bases, with 9 bases between the two germline ends. Germline V gene data show CDR1 as SGHVS and CDR2 as FQNEAQ. The CDR3 nucleotides are TGTGCCAGCAGCCTCGGACAGTATGGCTACACCTTC. Amino acid sequence: CASSLGQYGYTF.

V gene TRBV28 combines with J gene TRBJ1-6; D might be TRBD1 (6 bases). This CDR3 is 17 amino acids long. The germline V and J ends were trimmed by 5 bases and 6 bases, with 20 bases remaining between them. Germline V gene sequence: CDR1 MDHEN, CDR2 SYDVKM. The CDR3 sequence is CASSRTQGASFNSPLHF. CDR3 in DNA: TGTGCCAGCAGTAGGACACAGGGAGCAAGCTTTAATTCACCCCTCCACTTT.

The V and J genes are TRBV2 and TRBJ2-3; D is uncertain. Germline V gene sequence: CDR1 SNHLY, CDR2 FYNNEI. With 1 base removed from V and 6 bases from J, the gap between germline ends came to 8 bases. The CDR3 spans 13 residues. CDR3 nucleotides: TGTGCCAGCAGTGAAGGTGGGTGGGATACGCAGTATTTT. Translated: CASSEGGWDTQYF. Combining the CDR3 with reference TRBV2 and TRBJ2-3 gives the whole variable domain EPEVTQTPSHQVTQMGQEVILRCVPISNHLYFYWYRQILGQKVEFLVSFYNNEISEKSEIFDDQFSVERPDGSNFTLKIRSTKLEDSAMYFCASSEGGWDTQYFGPGTRLTVL.

In regard to this clone: The conserved closing phenylalanine or tryptophan is absent in this CDR3, likely reflecting a read error. The limits of the CDR3 on the DNA are not certain, so only TCRdb's listed CDR3 is given. The V gene is TRBV2, the J gene TRBJ1-5. From its first to its last residue, the CDR3 has 13 amino acids. The V gene's germline CDR1 is SNHLY and CDR2 FYNNEI. The CDR3 region is CASSEARGRIPMI.

This clone has just one count. The chain combines TRBV28 with TRBJ1-5; 8 bases match TRBD1. CDR1 and CDR2 (germline): MDHEN, SYDVKM. The length of the CDR3 is 15 residues. The V gene end was trimmed by 10 bases and the J gene end by 2 bases; junction bases not matched to a gene: 10. The CDR3 DNA reads TGTGCCACCTCGGCAGGGGGCTCGGGCAATCAGCCCCAGCATTTT. Its translation is CATSAGGSGNQPQHF.

V gene TRBV4-1 combines with J gene TRBJ1-6, with D possibly matching TRBD1 (6 bases). Germline CDR1 reads MGHRA; CDR2 reads YSYEKL. Trimming took 1 base from V and 10 from J, leaving 17 bases between them. This CDR3 is 16 amino acids long. The CDR3 DNA sequence: TGCGCCAGCAGCCAAGCCCTCGGGGGGGCAGACTCACCCCTCCACTTT. Its protein is CASSQALGGADSPLHF.

V is TRBV24-1 and J is TRBJ1-5; no definite D call. Germline values: CDR1 KGHDR, CDR2 SFDVKD. This CDR3 spans 13 amino acids. Trimming cost V 4 bases and J 3 bases, with 6 bases left between them. The DNA for the CDR3 is TGTGCCACCAGTGACAGGTCCAATCAGCCCCAGCATTTT. Translation gives CATSDRSNQPQHF.